This T cell receptor (beta chain) was found in a study of blood T cell repertoires in COVID-19 (dated by TCRdb to about 2020). Turning to the overall study: Collaborator samples came from the United States, Italy and Spain and covered acute and convalescent phases of COVID-19. The prospective study material was composed of cDNA or gDNA derived from T cells, B-cell-depleted T cells, or PBMCs. Subjects who had been exposed to COVID-19, were actively infected with it, or had recovered from it provided the deeply sampled blood TCRbeta repertoires that made up the dataset. The repertoires were released in a freely available public database intended as a resource for research on the immune response to SARS-CoV-2. The samples were drawn from two sources: the first 160 participants of the ongoing ImmuneRACE study, and 1,254 subjects contributed by 6 global collaborators. Nearly every sample came with metadata listing a de-identified subject ID, COVID-19 status, age in years and sex. HLA class I and class II types, where available, came from metadata supplied by the sample provider rather than from assay-based typing.

The germline V gene yields SGDLS for CDR1 and YYNGEE for CDR2. V trim: 3 bases; J trim: 5 bases; unmatched bases: 4. From the cysteine up to the phenylalanine, the CDR3 has a length of 15 residues. The retained sequence is limited to the CDR3, 45 bases, with the frame set at the first base. The immunoSEQ Assay, a bias-controlled multiplex PCR, was used to amplify TCRbeta CDR3 regions from genomic DNA. As for how the authors treated the data: Nucleated cell counts per sample were estimated from amplification of reference gene primers within the assay. To quantify the absolute abundance of each unique TCRbeta CDR3 rearrangement, sequence reads were collapsed and filtered. For each sample, productive Simpson clonality was calculated by taking the square root of Simpson's diversity index across productive rearrangements. The clones in this table, taken by TCRdb from immuneACCESS, are in-frame only. Not every clone is retained; where verified, under half of the shortfall comes from an unresolved V gene, and the cause of the rest is unknown. Clonal size and the V and J genes are those of that table, whereas D and trimming came from the DNA. A total of tens of thousands of clones appear in this sample, about 90% of them only once. Of the sample, 20% to 25% is held by the ten largest clones.

With respect to this clone: This clone's antigen is unknown. It has no much larger one-base neighbor in the sample; base qualities were not kept.

Each collaborating institution followed its own protocols to collect whole blood in K2EDTA tubes. For TCRbeta analysis, collaborator samples were shipped as frozen whole blood, as isolated PBMCs, or as DNA extracted from either sample type. Study-wide conclusions, independent of this receptor: Clinical and demographic metadata were provided uncurated, with the amount varying by source and participant.

Recombination linked TRBV9 to TRBJ2-2, with 10 bases aligning to TRBD2. Sequencing input: peripheral blood. The receptor comes from a woman aged 50 to 60 with active or convalescent COVID-19. The encoded CDR3 is CASSGGLALTGELFF. The DNA sequence reads TGTGCCAGCAGCGGGGGACTAGCGCTTACCGGGGAGCTGTTTTTT. When the CDR3 is completed using the reference TRBV9 and TRBJ2-2 genes on either side, the full variable domain is DSGVTQTPKHLITATGQRVTLRCSPRSGDLSVYWYQQSLDQGLQFLIQYYNGEERAKGNILERFSAQQFPDLHSELNLSSLELGDSALYFCASSGGLALTGELFFGEGSRLTVL.